Given below is one TCR beta chain in context. Germline CDR1 and CDR2: SGHTA and FQGTGA. Trimming took off 5 bases at V and 6 bases at J, with 13 bases between the two ends. The CDR3 is 13 residues long. The record originates from a study of technical replicates of blood from several donors. Profiled with immunoSEQ multiplex PCR; TCRdb holds only in-frame clones, not every one. This sample carries about 56,000 clones, 85% to 95% of them seen once, and the ten largest clones take more than 4%. Sequences were obtained from PBMCs. The source is a human donor in good health. Some clones in this sample may be carry-over from other donors' samples. The V gene is TRBV7-3, the J gene TRBJ1-1, with D possibly matching TRBD1 (6 bases). The CDR3 here is CASSATGRAEAFF. The CDR3 coding sequence is TGTGCCAGCAGCGCCACAGGGAGGGCTGAAGCTTTCTTT.